This T cell receptor beta chain was recorded in a study of T cells in Graves' hyperthyroidism and ophthalmopathy. Findings and caveats of the study: Ophthalmopathy, as predicted by the model, came a median about seven months after the prediction. Researchers found most expanded thyroid clonotypes above 0.001 in blood as well.

This clonotype has ten or more counts. The antigen is unknown. V lost 2 bases to trimming and J lost 1 base, with 8 bases between them. Germline lookup yields CDR1 MDHEN and CDR2 SYDVKM. This CDR3 comprises 14 residues. RNA transcripts were the template for amplifying TCR beta CDR3 regions. HTBI primers were the set used in a first-round RT-PCR of the TCR CDR3. TCRdb independently ran MiXCR on the multiplex PCR reads; one entry per CDR3 protein. In the table there are approximately 300,000 distinct CDR3 sequences, roughly 15% of which are singletons. Sequences were obtained from blood. This rearrangement joins TRBV28 to TRBJ2-5; D not certain. The source of this sequence is a man aged 30 to 45 with Graves' hyperthyroidism. The DNA for the CDR3 is TGTGCCAGCAGTTTACCAGCCCCCCAAGAGACCCAGTACTTC. Protein product: CASSLPAPQETQYF.